These 5 T cell receptor beta chains were sequenced from one sample in a study of PD-1 blockade in classical Hodgkin lymphoma. TCRdb's copy holds only in-frame clones and misses some; the assay was immunoSEQ multiplex PCR. Altogether about 24,000 clones are present, 81% being singletons, with the ten largest covering over 20%. Stated time point: cycle 4 day 1 (C4D1), after 6 weeks of nivolumab. Each and every patient relapsed after autologous stem cell transplantation, and patients got differing brentuximab vedotin exposure. Material: peripheral blood mononuclear cells (PBMCs), obtained before the fourth cycle of nivolumab. The receptors derive from a human donor with classical Hodgkin lymphoma.

The chain joins TRBV12-2 to TRBJ2-7; the D call TRBD1 from the table was never checked on the DNA. TRBV12-2 is a recognized pseudogene. The CDR3 spans 15 residues. The CDR3 nucleotides read TGTGCAAACCCTGCCGAACGGCAGGGGCCAGAAGAGCAGTACTTC. Its protein is CANPAERQGPEEQYF.

The rearrangement joins TRBV7-8 to TRBJ2-7; D is undetermined. Trimming removed 4 bases from V and 6 bases from J, with 13 bases in between. Germline V gene data show CDR1 as SGHVS and CDR2 as FQNEAQ. The CDR3 runs to 13 residues. In DNA form, the CDR3 reads TGTGCCAGCAGCTATGGGTCGGGCACCGAGCAGTACTTC. Residues: CASSYGSGTEQYF.

The gene calls are TRBV30 and TRBJ1-5; D uncertain. The V gene lost 1 base and the J gene lost 3 bases, with 7 bases spanning the gap. Germline CDR1 is GTSNPN and CDR2 is SVGIG (reference sequence). There are 13 residues in the CDR3. The CDR3 reads CAWSEAFNQPQHF. As DNA, the CDR3 is TGTGCCTGGAGTGAAGCCTTCAATCAGCCCCAGCATTTT.

The CDR3 coding sequence is TGTGCCAGCAGTTTACTGCGGCTAGCAATCTACGAGCAGTACTTC. The encoded protein is CASSLLRLAIYEQYF. This rearrangement joins TRBV28 to TRBJ2-7, with D perhaps TRBD2 (5 bases). V lost 2 bases to trimming and J lost 3 bases, with 14 bases between them. The CDR3 is 15 residues long. CDR1 is MDHEN, CDR2 SYDVKM, per germline.

This clone was seen only once. V gene TRBV19 combines with J gene TRBJ1-1, with 7 positions matching TRBD1. V gave up 4 bases and J gave up 2 bases; unmatched junction bases: 10. CDR1 is LNHDA and CDR2 is SQIVND in the germline V gene (reference sequence). The CDR3 is 16 amino acids. In DNA, the CDR3 is TGTGCCAGTAGTAACAACAGGGGAGCGAGAAACACTGAAGCTTTCTTT. Residues: CASSNNRGARNTEAFF.